The rows below give T cell receptor beta chains drawn from one sample of a study of T cell responses to AZD1222 COVID-19 vaccine. This table comes from immunoSEQ multiplex PCR, and its TCRdb copy is limited to in-frame clones, with some not included. Of roughly 160,000 clones in the sample, roughly 90% are singletons; the top ten hold approximately 5.7%. Source: peripheral blood, taken on day 0 of AZD1222 vaccination. Every receptor here comes from an adult in good health. CDR3s include the opening cysteine and the closing phenylalanine or tryptophan. The order of the fields is J gene, D gene, V gene, CDR3 length, CDR3 protein. D genes are given only for firm matches.

TRBJ1-6 NA TRBV19 11 CASSGDAALHF
TRBJ1-5 TRBD1 TRBV11-2 14 CASSLTTGDQPQHF
TRBJ2-7 TRBD1 TRBV4-3 14 CASSPGQGAGEQYF
TRBJ2-1 TRBD1 TRBV30 13 CAWAGQGANEQFF
TRBJ1-2 NA TRBV4-1 13 CASSQTRANGYTF
TRBJ1-1 NA TRBV18 15 CASSPSLQMNTEAFF
TRBJ2-1 NA TRBV30 10 CAWSRDEQFF
TRBJ1-2 NA TRBV2 16 CASSGRAGVTSYGYTF
TRBJ1-1 TRBD1 TRBV11-2 18 CASSYSTGGTPMNTEAFF
TRBJ2-1 NA TRBV7-2 16 CASSTRVGGGGNEQFF
TRBJ2-2 NA TRBV2 13 CASSEGGGWELFF
TRBJ1-1 NA TRBV6-2/TRBV6-3 12 CASSSWLHEAFF
TRBJ1-5 NA TRBV30 13 CAWSTQGNQPQHF
TRBJ1-3 NA TRBV27 11 CASRSQGSIYF
TRBJ1-1 NA TRBV5-1 12 CASRRGDTEAFF
TRBJ1-5 TRBD1 TRBV19 14 CASSPQGDSQPQHF
TRBJ2-3 TRBD2 TRBV29-1 15 CSGLVSGTGADTQYF
TRBJ1-2 NA TRBV2 13 CASMGRTSYGYTF
TRBJ2-5 TRBD2 TRBV7-7 16 CASSPGLAGTRETQYF
TRBJ2-7 TRBD2 TRBV7-2 14 CASRTSGSWYEQYF
TRBJ1-2 TRBD1 TRBV9 16 CASSLQGMGPQDGYTF
TRBJ1-5 NA TRBV6-2/TRBV6-3 13 CASSYSGLQPQHF
TRBJ2-1 NA TRBV11-2 15 CASSLAGRGGHEQFF
TRBJ1-6 TRBD1 TRBV9 18 CASSARGTGAPVGSPLHF
TRBJ1-1 NA TRBV5-8 15 CASSLAARGNTEAFF
TRBJ1-1 NA TRBV21-1 14 CASSKSAGNTEAFF
TRBJ2-5 NA TRBV9 17 CASSVGPQGSGQETQYF
TRBJ2-3 TRBD2 TRBV9 13 CASSSGGTDTQYF
TRBJ2-1 NA TRBV2 15 CASSEGGSSYNEQFF
TRBJ2-5 NA TRBV7-9 13 CASRTGRQETQYF
TRBJ2-1 TRBD2 TRBV19 15 CASSIPSGAYNEQFF
TRBJ2-7 NA TRBV25-1 16 CASSAPEGGGHYEQYF
TRBJ1-6 NA TRBV6-6 12 CASSSANSPLHF
TRBJ2-1 NA TRBV6-4 13 CASSDQRYNEQFF
TRBJ1-6 NA TRBV27 20 CASSLGDGLFLGPYNSPLHF
TRBJ1-5 NA TRBV4-3 14 CASSLRRGEQPQHF
TRBJ2-1 TRBD1 TRBV7-9 15 CASSFTGTVYNEQFF
TRBJ1-2 NA TRBV12-3/TRBV12-4 13 CASSLQQGNGYTF
TRBJ1-4 NA TRBV5-5 14 CASSRELRNEKLFF
TRBJ2-7 NA TRBV6-5 13 CASTLDPPYEQYF
TRBJ1-1 NA TRBV7-2 13 CASTQGLNTEAFF